This is a list of T cell receptor beta chains from one sample in a study of T cells in Graves' hyperthyroidism and ophthalmopathy. A single record per CDR3 protein comes from TCRdb applying MiXCR to the multiplex PCR reads. This sample yields about 400,000 distinct CDR3 sequences, of which 25% are seen a single time; more than 60% belongs to the top ten. Material for sequencing was blood. Every receptor here comes from a man between 45 and 60 years old with Graves' hyperthyroidism. Each CDR3 is given with its conserved first and last residue. D genes are given only for firm matches. Clone size is shown for a subset of rows, as once, few, many or a class of expanded clone.

D	V	size	J	DNA	CDR3
TRBD2	TRBV4-2	few	TRBJ2-1	TGTGCCAGCAGCAGTGCCGGGACTCGGGGGGATGAGCAGTTCTTC	CASSSAGTRGDEQFF
NA	TRBV20-1	NA	TRBJ1-3	TGCAGTGCTAGCGTACAGCGCTTCTCTGGAAACACCATATATTTT	CSASVQRFSGNTIYF
TRBD2	TRBV29-1	NA	TRBJ2-2	TGCAGCGCACGGACTAGCGCAAACACCGGGGAGCTGTTTTTT	CSARTSANTGELFF
NA	TRBV14	NA	TRBJ1-1	TGTGCCAGCGGAGTCGGTTGGAACACTGAAGCTTTCTTT	CASGVGWNTEAFF
NA	TRBV7-9	NA	TRBJ2-5	TGTGCCAGCAGCACGCGGGACCAAGAGACCCAGTACTTC	CASSTRDQETQYF
TRBD1	TRBV3-1	many	TRBJ1-1	TGTGCCAGCAGCCAGACAGGGGACACTGAAGCTTTCTTT	CASSQTGDTEAFF
TRBD2	TRBV18	NA	TRBJ2-1	TGTGCCAGCTCACCCCTAACTAGCGGGAAATACAATGAGCAGTTCTTC	CASSPLTSGKYNEQFF
NA	TRBV12-3/TRBV12-4	few	TRBJ2-2	TGTGCCAGCAGTTCCCGGGACATGGTTGGCACCGGGGAGCTGTTTTTT	CASSSRDMVGTGELFF
NA	TRBV12-3/TRBV12-4	once	TRBJ2-2	TGTGCCAGCAGTTCTAGTGGCCCCTTAACCGGGGCCGCCGGGGAGCTGTTTTTT	CASSSSGPLTGAAGELFF
NA	TRBV7-9	NA	TRBJ1-4	TGTGCCAGCAGTAACCCGGGCCTTAATGAAAAACTGTTTTTT	CASSNPGLNEKLFF
NA	TRBV11-2	many	TRBJ2-1	TGTGCCAGCAGCTCCGAGTTGTACAATGAGCAGTTCTTC	CASSSELYNEQFF
NA	TRBV6-1	NA	TRBJ1-1	TGTGCCAGCACCCAGGGACCGGAGGCTTTCTTT	CASTQGPEAFF
TRBD2	TRBV7-9	NA	TRBJ2-3	TGTGCCAGCAGCCCTGGGACTAGCGGGAGTAGAGATACGCAGTATTTT	CASSPGTSGSRDTQYF
TRBD1	TRBV11-2	NA	TRBJ2-3	TGTGCCAGCAGCTCTCTAAGGAGGACAGGGCCAGATACGCAGTATTTT	CASSSLRRTGPDTQYF
NA	TRBV5-1	NA	TRBJ2-7	TGCGCCAGCAGCTTGAGAGGCCAGGGTGCTTACGAGCAGTACTTC	CASSLRGQGAYEQYF
NA	TRBV11-2	NA	TRBJ1-4	TGTGCCAGCAGCTCCCGGGCCCGGTGGGAAAAACTGTTTTTT	CASSSRARWEKLFF
TRBD1	TRBV14	NA	TRBJ2-5	TGTGCCAGCAGCCACGGGGATGATCGGGACAGGAAACGTCAAGAGACCCAGTACTTC	CASSHGDDRDRKRQETQYF
NA	TRBV7-9	many	TRBJ1-2	TGTGCCAGCAGCTTGGGGGATGGCTACACCTTC	CASSLGDGYTF
TRBD2	TRBV3-1	NA	TRBJ2-1	TGTGCCAGCAGCCTTAGCGGGAAGGTTGTGAATGAGCAGTTCTTC	CASSLSGKVVNEQFF
TRBD1	TRBV5-6	NA	TRBJ2-3	TGTGCCAGCAGCTTCTTTGGACAGGGCACAGATACGCAGTATTTT	CASSFFGQGTDTQYF
TRBD1	TRBV7-9	few	TRBJ2-1	TGTGCCAGCGCCGTAGCCGCAGGGGGCTCCTACAATGAGCAGTTCTTC	CASAVAAGGSYNEQFF
NA	TRBV6-1	NA	TRBJ1-2	TGTGCCGGCGCACTGGCAGGGATTGGCTATGGCTACACCTTC	CAGALAGIGYGYTF
TRBD1	TRBV7-8	few	TRBJ2-7	TGTGCCAGCAGCTTACGCCACGCCGGGACAGGGGAGGTCTACGAGCAGTACTTC	CASSLRHAGTGEVYEQYF
NA	TRBV6-1	few	TRBJ2-4	TGTGCCAGCAGCCCACAGGGGCTAGCGAACATTCAGTACTTC	CASSPQGLANIQYF
TRBD1	TRBV29-1	few	TRBJ1-2	TGCAGCGTACCGGGACAGGGGAACTATGGCTACACCTTC	CSVPGQGNYGYTF
NA	TRBV12-3/TRBV12-4	many	TRBJ2-7	TGTGCCAGCAGTTTAGGGCCTGGGGGCTCCTACGAGCAGTACTTC	CASSLGPGGSYEQYF
TRBD1	TRBV28	few	TRBJ1-2	TGTGCCAGCAGTCCGGGACAGATGAATGGCTACACCTTC	CASSPGQMNGYTF
NA	TRBV7-8	many	TRBJ2-1	TGTGCCAGCAGCTTACTATTCATGAGCTCCTACAATGAGCAGTTCTTC	CASSLLFMSSYNEQFF
TRBD1	TRBV18	many	TRBJ2-1	TGTGCCAGCTCACCACCCACGGGACAGGGCTTCCATGAGCAGTTCTTC	CASSPPTGQGFHEQFF
NA	TRBV4-2	NA	TRBJ2-2	TGTGCCAGCAGATCCAGGACTGCGAACACCGGGGAGCTGTTTTTT	CASRSRTANTGELFF
NA	TRBV2	many	TRBJ1-1	TGTGCCAGCAGCCTGGACAGTAACACTGAAGCTTTCTTT	CASSLDSNTEAFF
NA	TRBV3-1	few	TRBJ2-3	TGTGCCAGCAGCCAACGTTCGGTAACAGATACGCAGTATTTT	CASSQRSVTDTQYF
TRBD2	TRBV9	NA	TRBJ2-7	TGTGCCAGCAGCGTTGCTAGCGGCACATCCTACGAGCAGTACTTC	CASSVASGTSYEQYF
TRBD2	TRBV29-1	few	TRBJ2-7	TGCAGCGTTAATAGCGGGAGGGCGACCTACGAGCAGTACTTC	CSVNSGRATYEQYF
NA	TRBV11-3	many	TRBJ2-1	TGTGCCAGCAGCTTAGAACAGGGACTACACTACAATGAGCAGTTCTTC	CASSLEQGLHYNEQFF
TRBD1	TRBV2	NA	TRBJ2-1	TGTGCCAGCAGTTCGGACAGGGGGCGCCACAATGAGCAGTTCTTC	CASSSDRGRHNEQFF
NA	TRBV20-1	few	TRBJ2-7	TGCAGTGCTAGAGATCGGGGAACCCGCTCCTACGAGCAGTACTTC	CSARDRGTRSYEQYF
NA	TRBV29-1	many	TRBJ1-1	TGCAGCGTTGGAACCGGGACATCTAACACTGAAGCTTTCTTT	CSVGTGTSNTEAFF
NA	TRBV29-1	NA	TRBJ2-1	TGCAGCGTTGGGTGGACCGATGAGCAGTTCTTC	CSVGWTDEQFF
TRBD2	TRBV12-3/TRBV12-4	NA	TRBJ2-1	TGTGCCAGCAGTTTTCATATCAGGACTAGCGGATACAATGAGCAGTTCTTC	CASSFHIRTSGYNEQFF
NA	TRBV27	few	TRBJ2-5	TGTGCCAGCAGACCCTTATCCGGACAAGAGACCCAGTACTTC	CASRPLSGQETQYF
TRBD2	TRBV6-6	NA	TRBJ2-1	TGTGCCAGCAGTTACTCGGGACTAGCGGGAGTCGTCTCCAATGAGCAGTTCTTC	CASSYSGLAGVVSNEQFF
NA	TRBV7-3	NA	TRBJ2-2	TGTGCCAGCAGCCAACTAGCCTCTGGCACCGGGGAGCTGTTTTTT	CASSQLASGTGELFF
TRBD1	TRBV11-2	NA	TRBJ2-5	TGTGCCAGCAGTTCCGGACAGGGGGCTTGGACCCAGTACTTC	CASSSGQGAWTQYF
NA	TRBV10-3	few	TRBJ2-1	TGTGCCACCTTGGGCGACGCTAATGAGCAGTTCTTC	CATLGDANEQFF
TRBD2	TRBV20-1	NA	TRBJ2-7	TGCAGTGCTAATGGGGAGGGATACGAGCAGTACTTC	CSANGEGYEQYF
NA	TRBV18	few	TRBJ1-1	TGTGCCAGCTCACAGGGACGGATCACTGAAGCTTTCTTT	CASSQGRITEAFF
NA	TRBV5-1	NA	TRBJ2-1	TGCGCCAGCAGCCAGGACAGACAGCAGTTCTTC	CASSQDRQQFF
TRBD1	TRBV12-3/TRBV12-4	NA	TRBJ1-5	TGTGCCAGCTCGAGGGGGCCGGGTCGGCCCCAGCATTTT	CASSRGPGRPQHF
TRBD1	TRBV3-1	few	TRBJ1-5	TGTGCCAGCAGCCAAGGACAGGGGACTAGTCAGCCCCAGCATTTT	CASSQGQGTSQPQHF
NA	TRBV29-1	few	TRBJ2-7	TGCAGCGTTGAAGACGGGGAGAAATACGAGCAGTACTTC	CSVEDGEKYEQYF
NA	TRBV20-1	few	TRBJ2-7	TGCAGTGCTAGAGATTTTCTGGGTCACTACGAGCAGTACTTC	CSARDFLGHYEQYF
NA	TRBV2	few	TRBJ1-5	TGTGCCAGCAGTTGGCGCGGCAATCAGCCCCAGCATTTT	CASSWRGNQPQHF
NA	TRBV27	NA	TRBJ2-3	TGTGCCAGCAGCCCAAGGGGGGCTAGCACAGATGCGCAGTATTTT	CASSPRGASTDAQYF
TRBD2	TRBV11-3	few	TRBJ2-1	TGTGCCAGCAGCCCGTTGAGGGGACTAGCGGACAATGAGCAGTTCTTC	CASSPLRGLADNEQFF
NA	TRBV28	many	TRBJ2-7	TGTGCCAGCAGTGGGTCTAGTCACGAGCAGTACTTC	CASSGSSHEQYF
NA	TRBV5-1	NA	TRBJ1-3	TGCGCCAGCAGACCAGGGGCCGGAAACACCATATATTTT	CASRPGAGNTIYF
NA	TRBV11-2	many	TRBJ2-7	TGTGCCAGCAGCCAACGGACAGTCTCCTACGAGCAGTACTTC	CASSQRTVSYEQYF
NA	TRBV10-3	NA	TRBJ2-3	TGTGCCATCAGTGAAGGGCGGGGTGCAGATACGCAGTATTTT	CAISEGRGADTQYF
NA	TRBV27	NA	TRBJ1-2	TGTGCCAGCAGGACCTCGGGGGGAGGCTACACCTTC	CASRTSGGGYTF